This is a list of T cell receptor beta chains from one sample in a study of blood T cell repertoires in COVID-19. Profiled with immunoSEQ multiplex PCR; TCRdb holds only in-frame clones, not every one. The table has tens of thousands of clones, around 83% seen once. Sequenced material: peripheral blood. The receptors stem from a human donor in a cohort sampled during active or convalescent COVID-19. CDR3s include the opening cysteine and the closing phenylalanine or tryptophan. A D gene is named only where the DNA matches it firmly. A clone size is listed for some rows: how often the clone was seen (once, few, many), or a class if it is expanded.

TRBV29-1,NA,NA,TRBJ2-3,CSVTWQGKLDTQYF,TGCAGCGTTACTTGGCAGGGGAAATTAGATACGCAGTATTTT
TRBV27,NA,NA,TRBJ2-2,CASSSDRPWPSAGELFF,TGTGCCAGCAGTTCCGATCGGCCGTGGCCTAGCGCCGGGGAGCTGTTTTTT
TRBV7-8,NA,NA,TRBJ1-5,CASSLGSWFSNQPQHF,TGTGCCAGCAGCTTAGGGAGTTGGTTTAGCAATCAGCCCCAGCATTTT
TRBV5-4,NA,NA,TRBJ2-6,CASRIQGAGANVLTF,TGTGCCAGCAGGATCCAAGGGGCTGGGGCCAACGTCCTGACTTTC
TRBV7-9,NA,NA,TRBJ2-5,CASSTGETQYF,TGTGCCAGCAGCACAGGGGAGACCCAGTACTTC
TRBV15,NA,NA,TRBJ2-7,CATSRDLSGYEQYF,TGTGCCACCAGCAGAGACCTTTCAGGGTACGAGCAGTACTTC
TRBV19,NA,NA,TRBJ1-2,CASRTGLYGYTF,TGTGCCAGTAGGACAGGCTTGTATGGCTACACCTTC
TRBV2,NA,NA,TRBJ1-6,CASSASTGDNSPLHF,TGTGCCAGCAGCGCGTCGACAGGAGACAATTCACCCCTCCACTTT
TRBV10-3,NA,NA,TRBJ2-7,CAISESSFSYEQYF,TGTGCCATCAGTGAGTCATCATTCTCCTACGAGCAGTACTTC
TRBV19,NA,TRBD1,TRBJ1-5,CASSIEGQGGNQPQHF,TGTGCCAGTAGTATAGAGGGACAGGGGGGGAATCAGCCCCAGCATTTT
TRBV7-9,NA,TRBD1,TRBJ2-3,CASSPTTGTTDTQYF,TGTGCCAGCAGCCCAACGACAGGGACAACAGATACGCAGTATTTT
TRBV7-2,NA,TRBD1,TRBJ2-3,CASSKTGSKSTDTQYF,TGTGCCAGCAGCAAGACAGGGAGTAAAAGCACAGATACGCAGTATTTT
TRBV10-3,NA,NA,TRBJ2-1,CATKGGPGNEQFF,TGTGCCACCAAGGGGGGGCCTGGCAATGAGCAGTTCTTC
TRBV7-2,NA,TRBD1,TRBJ1-2,CASSLGQNYGYTF,TGTGCCAGCAGCTTGGGACAGAACTATGGCTACACCTTC
TRBV12-5,NA,TRBD1,TRBJ2-2,CASDTGVYDTGELFF,TGTGCTAGTGATACAGGGGTTTACGACACCGGGGAGCTGTTTTTT
TRBV23-1,NA,NA,TRBJ2-2,CASSLLGGRVAGELFF,TGCGCCAGCAGTCTCCTAGGTGGCAGGGTGGCCGGGGAGCTGTTTTTT
TRBV5-1,NA,TRBD2,TRBJ2-7,CASSFSGTSYDEQYF,TGCGCCAGCAGCTTTAGCGGGACTAGTTACGACGAGCAGTACTTC
TRBV3-1/TRBV3-2,NA,TRBD1,TRBJ1-2,CASSSPGQYGYTF,TGTGCCAGCAGCTCTCCGGGACAGTATGGCTACACCTTC
TRBV6-5,NA,NA,TRBJ2-4,CASSYPRVSENIQYF,TGTGCCAGCAGTTACCCCCGGGTAAGTGAAAACATTCAGTACTTC
TRBV7-9,once,TRBD2,TRBJ2-1,CASSSPGLASNEQFF,TGTGCCAGCAGCTCACCGGGACTAGCAAGCAATGAGCAGTTCTTC
TRBV18,NA,NA,TRBJ2-7,CASSPRGYEQYF,TGTGCCAGCTCACCCAGGGGTTACGAGCAGTACTTC
TRBV7-9,NA,TRBD1,TRBJ2-3,CASSDRQGYTDTQYF,TGTGCCAGCAGCGATAGACAGGGGTACACAGATACGCAGTATTTT
TRBV6-5,NA,NA,TRBJ2-5,CASSSPDGIRAQYF,TGTGCCAGCAGTTCCCCGGACGGGATAAGGGCCCAGTACTTC
TRBV7-9,NA,NA,TRBJ1-1,CASSLDRRNTEAFF,TGTGCCAGCAGCCTCGACCGGAGGAACACTGAAGCTTTCTTT
TRBV6-5,NA,TRBD1,TRBJ2-7,CASRTGTGSYEQYF,TGTGCCAGCAGGACCGGGACAGGGAGCTACGAGCAGTACTTC
TRBV7-9,NA,TRBD1,TRBJ1-3,CASSSRPGTGGSGNTIYF,TGTGCCAGCAGCTCCCGCCCCGGGACAGGGGGCTCTGGAAACACCATATATTTT
TRBV27,NA,NA,TRBJ1-3,CASSLDRDGGNTIYF,TGTGCCAGCAGTTTGGACAGAGATGGTGGAAACACCATATATTTT
TRBV15,NA,TRBD1,TRBJ1-1,CATSRLQGATEAFF,TGTGCCACCAGCAGATTACAGGGGGCGACTGAAGCTTTCTTT
TRBV27,NA,TRBD1,TRBJ1-2,CASSLTGNLYGYTF,TGTGCCAGCAGTCTGACAGGGAACCTCTATGGCTACACCTTC
TRBV10-3,NA,NA,TRBJ1-4,CAISESWGEKLFF,TGTGCCATCAGTGAGTCGTGGGGCGAAAAACTGTTTTTT
TRBV6-6,NA,NA,TRBJ1-2,CASSTPEGYYGYTF,TGTGCCAGCAGCACCCCCGAGGGTTACTATGGCTACACCTTC
TRBV12-3/TRBV12-4,NA,NA,TRBJ1-2,CASSSQGYTF,TGTGCCAGCAGTTCTCAGGGCTACACCTTC
TRBV14,NA,NA,TRBJ2-7,CASSQVNEQYF,TGTGCCAGCAGCCAAGTTAACGAGCAGTACTTC
TRBV6-2/TRBV6-3,NA,NA,TRBJ2-2,CASSYSGLKNTGELFF,TGTGCCAGCAGTTACTCCGGACTGAAGAACACCGGGGAGCTGTTTTTT
TRBV12-3/TRBV12-4,NA,NA,TRBJ1-2,CASTTSAVLGYTF,TGTGCCAGCACCACTAGCGCAGTCCTGGGCTACACCTTC
TRBV19,NA,TRBD2,TRBJ2-3,CASSSLFGLAGGDTQYF,TGTGCCAGTAGTTCTCTATTCGGACTAGCGGGGGGAGATACGCAGTATTTT
TRBV5-4,NA,NA,TRBJ1-6,CASSLADRLNSPLHF,TGTGCCAGCAGCTTAGCGGACAGATTAAATTCACCCCTCCACTTT
TRBV29-1,NA,NA,TRBJ1-2,CSVEAPSVVDYGYTF,TGCAGCGTTGAAGCACCGAGTGTGGTAGACTATGGCTACACCTTC
TRBV4-2,NA,NA,TRBJ1-3,CASSQDVLNTIYF,TGTGCCAGCAGCCAAGACGTCCTGAACACCATATATTTT
TRBV9,NA,NA,TRBJ1-2,CASSVASQSAGVSGYTF,TGTGCCAGCAGCGTAGCGTCCCAGTCGGCCGGGGTAAGCGGCTACACCTTC
TRBV3-1/TRBV3-2,NA,NA,TRBJ2-1,CASSPTGFNNEQFF,TGTGCCAGCAGCCCGACTGGGTTTAACAATGAGCAGTTCTTC
TRBV18,NA,NA,TRBJ1-1,CASSPAANTEAFF,TGTGCCAGCTCACCGGCGGCCAACACTGAAGCTTTCTTT
TRBV12-3/TRBV12-4,NA,NA,TRBJ2-5,CASSSTSQETQYF,TGTGCCAGCAGTTCGACTAGCCAAGAGACCCAGTACTTC
TRBV4-1,NA,TRBD2,TRBJ2-2,CASSRGGQNTGELFF,TGCGCCAGCAGCCGCGGGGGGCAGAACACCGGGGAGCTGTTTTTT
TRBV5-6,NA,TRBD2,TRBJ2-7,CASSYLAGGPGVSEQYF,TGTGCCAGCAGCTACCTCGCGGGGGGGCCGGGGGTAAGCGAGCAGTACTTC
TRBV7-9,NA,TRBD2,TRBJ2-7,CASSLLAGARSSYEQYF,TGTGCCAGCAGCTTACTAGCGGGGGCCCGGAGCTCCTACGAGCAGTACTTC
TRBV5-1,NA,TRBD1,TRBJ1-6,CASREGASSPLHF,TGCGCCAGCAGGGAGGGGGCGAGTTCACCCCTCCACTTT
TRBV5-4,NA,TRBD1,TRBJ1-2,CASSETGTGNYGYTF,TGTGCCAGCAGCGAAACCGGGACAGGGAACTATGGCTACACCTTC